This T cell receptor (delta chain) is drawn from a study of Vδ1+ human thymocytes (dated by TCRdb to the late 2010s). Background on the whole study: The study characterised mRNA-level TRG and TRD CDR3 repertoires of highly purified Vdelta1+ thymocytes from young children as a data resource. Validation of the multiplex-based CDR3 amplicon strategy against 5'RACE-based CDR3 amplicon generation methods had been performed previously. What the research found in general, with its limitations: The authors advised highly purified populations and single-cell validation, since unexpected Vdelta2 sequences could cause misinterpretation of bulk repertoire data. Despite high sort purity, 15% to 20% of thymic TRD sequences were Vdelta2 (and few Vdelta3), unlike peripheral blood Vdelta1+ controls. Unlike the oligoclonal repertoires in peripheral blood, the thymic TRG and TRD repertoires appeared highly polyclonal, with Gaussian CDR3 length distributions. No clustering by age or sex was observed, so analyses did not stratify donors by these variables. Donors shared many TRG clonotypes (up to 6.9x10^3), but TRD repertoires were essentially private, with at most 120 shared.

Thymic samples were depleted of alphabeta T cells, then CD3+ TCRVdelta1+ TCRVdelta2- thymocytes were FACS-sorted. Sorted Vdelta1+ thymocyte purity ranged from roughly 97% to 99.6%. The thymic specimens were obtained from fewer than ten paediatric patients, aged about 5 days to 15 months, who were having corrective cardiac surgery. After the thymic tissue was dispersed, mononuclear cells were isolated using a Histopaque-1077 density gradient. For staining, the antibodies used were anti-TCRVdelta1 clone TS8.2, anti-TCRVdelta2 clone B6, anti-CD3 clone HIT3a and anti-TCRalphabeta clone IP26. CDR1 is given as TSWWSYY and CDR2 as QGS, both from the germline V gene. Unmatched junction bases come to 11, with V trimmed by 0 bases and J by 1 base. Inclusive of the bounding cysteine and phenylalanine, the CDR3 is 19 residues long. Only the CDR3 portion is preserved as DNA: 57 bases, with reading frame beginning at the first base.

This clone has just a few counts. Its antigen is not yet known. Per-base qualities were not stored, and no clone one base away is much larger. RNA extraction was carried out with the RNeasy mini kit, and reverse transcription was then done using Superscript III. CDR3 amplicons were produced by multiplex PCR using pooled V-gene forward primers and a constant-region reverse primer with Illumina adaptor overhangs. Amplicons were gel-purified, then indexed with Nextera index primers over about 8 extra PCR cycles and purified with AMPure XP beads. Libraries were sequenced on an Illumina MiSeq with paired-end 250 bp reads, dual indexing and approximately 20% PhiX spike-in. For the original study's pipeline: Read quality was checked with FastQC, and TRG read pairs were merged using ea-utils fastq-join. IMGT/HighV-QUEST was used to annotate the sequences, only productive sequences with an unambiguous V-gene assignment were kept, and clonotypes were defined as sequences sharing an identical CDR3 sequence. For downstream analysis, the tools were VDJtools 1.1.1, tcR 2.2.3, Treemap and vegan Shannon diversity in R 3.4.4. TCRdb called clones afresh from the public reads with CATT; identical DNA rows were later merged. The V and J calls and clone size are TCRdb's, not the authors'. This sample lists 23,000 or so delta-chain clones; around 32% were detected once. The ten largest clones capture roughly 1.5% of the sample.

What was sequenced was Vdelta1+ gamma-delta thymocytes from the thymus. The cell subset or site label, as the study defines it: FACS-sorted CD3+ TCRalphabeta- TCRVdelta1+ TCRVdelta2- thymocytes. The sequence was collected from a boy less than two years old who had congenital heart surgery. The sequence links TRDV1 to TRDJ1; 10 central nucleotides agree with TRDD3. Here is the DNA: TGTGCTCTTGGGGAACTGGGGGATACGCCGTTCACGTCCACCGATAAACTCATCTTT. This translates into CALGELGDTPFTSTDKLIF.